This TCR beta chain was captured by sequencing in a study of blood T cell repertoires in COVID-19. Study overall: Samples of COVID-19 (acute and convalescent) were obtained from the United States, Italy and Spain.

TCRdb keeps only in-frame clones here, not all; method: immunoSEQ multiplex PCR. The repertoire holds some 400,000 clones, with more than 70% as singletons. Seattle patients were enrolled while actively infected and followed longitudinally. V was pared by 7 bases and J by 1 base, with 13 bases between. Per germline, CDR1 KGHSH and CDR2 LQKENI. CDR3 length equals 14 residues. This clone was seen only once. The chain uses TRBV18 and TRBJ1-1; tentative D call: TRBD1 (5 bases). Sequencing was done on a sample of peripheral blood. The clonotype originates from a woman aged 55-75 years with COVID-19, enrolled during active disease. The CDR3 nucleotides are TGTGCCAGCTACCCCTTGGGGGGGAACACTGAAGCTTTCTTT. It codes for CASYPLGGNTEAFF. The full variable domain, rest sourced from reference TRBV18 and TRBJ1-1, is NAGVMQNPRHLVRRRGQEARLRCSPMKGHSHVYWYRQLPEEGLKFMVYLQKENIIDESGMPKERFSAEFPKEGPSILRIQQVVRGDSAAYFCASYPLGGNTEAFFGQGTRLTVV.